Listed below are T cell receptor beta chains from one sample, sequenced in a study of response to subunit inactivated influenza vaccine. TCRdb ran MiXCR on the RT-PCR reads and lists one entry per CDR3 protein. Of around 750,000 distinct CDR3 sequences listed, around 20% are singletons. Sequenced material: PBMCs from blood, taken more than 4 days after vaccination. All receptors derive from a man in his fifties who received an inactivated influenza vaccine. Both conserved end residues are part of each CDR3. Fields, in order: V gene, J gene, CDR3 protein.

V gene: TRBV20-1
J gene: TRBJ2-5
CDR3 protein: CSASPAGVVETQYF

V gene: TRBV12-3/TRBV12-4
J gene: TRBJ2-3
CDR3 protein: CASKTGSDTQYF

V gene: TRBV20-1
J gene: TRBJ2-7
CDR3 protein: CSAREGRGLYEQYF

V gene: TRBV6-2/TRBV6-3
J gene: TRBJ2-7
CDR3 protein: CASSYSVVWVPHEQYF

V gene: TRBV4-3
J gene: TRBJ1-2
CDR3 protein: CASSPYGQGGYGYTF

V gene: TRBV6-5
J gene: TRBJ2-2
CDR3 protein: CASSYLGGPGELFF

V gene: TRBV7-9
J gene: TRBJ1-2
CDR3 protein: CASSSPGDRIISWGYTF

V gene: TRBV10-3
J gene: TRBJ2-3
CDR3 protein: CASAIGGTGTDTQYF

V gene: TRBV20-1
J gene: TRBJ2-1
CDR3 protein: CSARLAGEANEQFF

V gene: TRBV6-5
J gene: TRBJ2-3
CDR3 protein: CASSYSTSGWGDTQYF

V gene: TRBV5-1
J gene: TRBJ1-1
CDR3 protein: CASRSGPGVSTEAFF

V gene: TRBV5-6
J gene: TRBJ2-7
CDR3 protein: CASSLAPAGPYEQYF

V gene: TRBV7-3
J gene: TRBJ2-2
CDR3 protein: CASSSSGRASGELFF

V gene: TRBV28
J gene: TRBJ2-7
CDR3 protein: CASSAMLVGRDYEQYF

V gene: TRBV10-3
J gene: TRBJ2-7
CDR3 protein: CATKGGQLQSYEQYF

V gene: TRBV12-3/TRBV12-4
J gene: TRBJ1-6
CDR3 protein: CASSRHRDRNSPLHF

V gene: TRBV5-1
J gene: TRBJ2-4
CDR3 protein: CASSLAGAGADLAKNIQYF

V gene: TRBV12-3/TRBV12-4
J gene: TRBJ2-7
CDR3 protein: CASSGLARHEQYF

V gene: TRBV4-3
J gene: TRBJ2-1
CDR3 protein: CASSQAWRMDEQFF

V gene: TRBV10-3
J gene: TRBJ1-1
CDR3 protein: CAISVGTVNEAFF

V gene: TRBV30
J gene: TRBJ1-5
CDR3 protein: CAWAGQGSGRSQPQHF

V gene: TRBV29-1
J gene: TRBJ2-7
CDR3 protein: CSVDGSGRARDEQYF

V gene: TRBV29-1
J gene: TRBJ2-7
CDR3 protein: CSVRQGGIKYF

V gene: TRBV10-3
J gene: TRBJ2-3
CDR3 protein: CAIRDPRGTDTQYF

V gene: TRBV27
J gene: TRBJ2-5
CDR3 protein: CASSSQPTPETQYF

V gene: TRBV5-1
J gene: TRBJ2-1
CDR3 protein: CASSPGILSNEQFF

V gene: TRBV29-1
J gene: TRBJ2-2
CDR3 protein: CSVEGSERNTGELFF

V gene: TRBV5-5
J gene: TRBJ2-1
CDR3 protein: CASSKGPYNEQFF

V gene: TRBV20-1
J gene: TRBJ2-7
CDR3 protein: CSARGPPSVLHSYEQYF

V gene: TRBV12-3/TRBV12-4
J gene: TRBJ2-5
CDR3 protein: CASSADRAEETQYF

V gene: TRBV20-1
J gene: TRBJ1-2
CDR3 protein: CSARGPGGDYGYTF

V gene: TRBV20-1
J gene: TRBJ2-1
CDR3 protein: CSARQHREEQFF

V gene: TRBV12-3/TRBV12-4
J gene: TRBJ2-2
CDR3 protein: CASRPQGRELFF

V gene: TRBV7-6
J gene: TRBJ2-7
CDR3 protein: CASSSYRNSVGALRGTYEQYF

V gene: TRBV27
J gene: TRBJ2-1
CDR3 protein: CASSYLGTGYDNEQFF

V gene: TRBV5-1
J gene: TRBJ1-1
CDR3 protein: CASSFSEGATAFF

V gene: TRBV7-8
J gene: TRBJ1-1
CDR3 protein: CASSHLKWGADEAFF

V gene: TRBV12-3/TRBV12-4
J gene: TRBJ1-5
CDR3 protein: CASRPDRGGNQPQHF

V gene: TRBV7-9
J gene: TRBJ2-1
CDR3 protein: CATRAGSSYNEQFF

V gene: TRBV29-1
J gene: TRBJ2-7
CDR3 protein: CSVARGFGREQYF

V gene: TRBV6-2/TRBV6-3
J gene: TRBJ2-1
CDR3 protein: CASRNEKAPWEQFF

V gene: TRBV20-1
J gene: TRBJ2-3
CDR3 protein: CSARVGSGTVIRLTDTQYF

V gene: TRBV20-1
J gene: TRBJ2-5
CDR3 protein: CSASRGKQETQYF

V gene: TRBV12-3/TRBV12-4
J gene: TRBJ1-5
CDR3 protein: CASSGVFGNQPQHF

V gene: TRBV29-1
J gene: TRBJ2-3
CDR3 protein: CSVSSGSSTDTQYF

V gene: TRBV7-7
J gene: TRBJ2-5
CDR3 protein: CASSILDRDETQYF

V gene: TRBV7-9
J gene: TRBJ1-1
CDR3 protein: CASRRGHTEAFF

V gene: TRBV10-3
J gene: TRBJ2-3
CDR3 protein: CAHSLGGEGTDTQYF

V gene: TRBV12-3/TRBV12-4
J gene: TRBJ2-3
CDR3 protein: CASRPGALTDTQYF

V gene: TRBV7-9
J gene: TRBJ2-3
CDR3 protein: CASTLSGRSDTQYF